This TCR beta chain comes out of a study of T cell repertoires in cytomegalovirus infection. Study at large: Recently identified HLA-C-restricted CMV epitopes and well-studied HLA-B-restricted CMV epitopes were used by the study. Signatures in public TCR beta sequences pointed to both CMV infection and matching HLA type. Overall study results and limits: The response measured ex vivo was dominated by TCR beta clonotypes (HLA-C-restricted and CMV-specific). CMV carriers having the relevant HLA were flagged by cumulative public TCR beta family frequency.

TCRdb fed the reads into MiXCR, producing one record per CDR3 protein. The sample has hundreds of thousands of distinct CDR3 sequences; more than 25% are singletons. With V trimmed by 2 bases and J by 5 bases, 6 bases remained unmatched. Germline V gene data show CDR1 as KGHSH and CDR2 as LQKENI. The CDR3 runs to 15 residues. Worth noting for this clonotype: What it binds is unknown.

The sequences come from cultured CD8+ T cells from PBMCs, collected from culture after CMV antigen stimulation. This TCR was sampled from a human donor in good health (CMV status not recorded). Some clones in this sample may be carry-over from other donors' samples. This chain uses TRBV18 with TRBJ2-7, with TRBD1 matching over 10 bases. CDR3 bases: TGTGCCAGCTCACCAGGGACAGGGGTATACGACGAGCAGTACTTC. Protein product: CASSPGTGVYDEQYF.